This T cell receptor (beta chain) originates from a study of human T cells and chemical hapten exposure. The study's findings and limits: Following DPC sensitization, TCRs present above 1 in 1000 frequency showed no change.

In regard to this clonotype: No antigen is known for it.

This CDR3 has 16 amino acids. V was shortened by 5 bases and J by 0 bases, with 16 bases between the two germline ends. The V gene's germline CDR1 is PRHDT and CDR2 FYEKMQ (reference sequence). The library attached unique molecular identifiers to individual cDNA molecules. How the authors handled the data: Sample TCR totals centred on a median of approximately 96,000, ranging about 20,000 to 700,000. TCRdb itself ran the 5' RACE reads through MiXCR, one entry per CDR3 protein. These V and J calls rely on TCRdb rather than the paper's analysis. The sample gives some 78,000 distinct CDR3 sequences, 6% to 8.5% of which show up once; approximately 2.1% is in the top ten. Whole blood that had not been fractionated was the source of extracted total RNA.

The chain combines TRBV13 with TRBJ1-1; no clear D. The clonotype comes from a male donor in good health. CDR3 amino acids: CASSPGGPAMNTEAFF. Written as DNA, the CDR3 is TGTGCCAGCAGCCCCGGAGGCCCCGCGATGAACACTGAAGCTTTCTTT.